This paragraph reports one T cell receptor beta chain. This clonotype has just a few counts. This receptor's antigen is unknown. Base-call qualities are not available, and no considerably larger clone is one nucleotide away. This sample was taken from a study of T-cell memory formation after mild COVID-19 (TCRdb year 2021). About the investigation overall: TCR sequence clusters from the two donors were largely donor specific. In two donors, T-cell clones that expanded and contracted after mild COVID-19 were followed by sequencing TCRalpha and TCRbeta repertoires longitudinally. The cohort was made up of two young adult volunteers, one female and one male, who were previously healthy. Results the study describes overall, beyond this receptor: Contracting CD4+ clones were located mainly in the CM and EM memory subsets, whereas CD8+ clones were found to be enriched in EMRA. Some responding clones were detected in pre-infection memory, suggesting pre-existing cross-reactive memory T cells joined the SARS-CoV-2 response. The study covered only a couple of mild cases, and larger cohorts including severe cases with pre-infection samples were considered necessary. From day 15 to 85, contracting clones showed balanced CD4/CD8 phenotypes, whereas a second wave of clones that expanded from day 15 to 37 leaned towards CD4+. Whether the second-wave clones peaking on day 37 were SARS-CoV-2 specific was not confirmed.

V is cut by 7 bases and J by 0 bases, and the space between the germline ends is 18 bases. The CDR3 spans 17 residues, from the cysteine through the phenylalanine. Only the CDR3 DNA stays, 51 bases, in frame from base 1. The germline V gene (reference sequence) sets CDR1 to SSHAT and CDR2 to FNYEAQ. PBMCs were isolated by Ficoll-Paque density gradient centrifugation. Sequencer: Illumina NovaSeq 6000. TCRalpha and TCRbeta cDNA libraries were constructed by 5'RACE with constant-segment primers, with sample barcodes and unique molecular identifiers being introduced. RNA was extracted from every sample with Trizol reagent. Amplification of the libraries took two PCR steps, and the second step added a second sample barcode plus Illumina TruSeq adapters. Sequencing of libraries was performed on an Illumina NovaSeq with 2 x 150 bp paired-end reads. Under the source paper's analysis protocol: The reads were demultiplexed and collapsed into UMI-guided consensus sequences using migec v1.2.7. Using mixcr v2.1.11, the UMI consensuses were aligned to TRA and TRB V and J templates and assembled into clonotypes. Expanded or contracted clonotypes were those called significant by both edgeR and NoisET, with noise models trained on biological replicates. For edgeR calls, the thresholds were a false discovery rate-adjusted p below 0.01 and a log2 fold-change of 1. As an exploratory analysis of dynamics, PCA with hierarchical clustering was applied to max-normalized trajectories of the 1000 most abundant clonotypes. Each responding clone was given a CD4 or CD8 phenotype based on the CD4+ and CD8+ repertoires, which had been sequenced separately. Using fastp at Q25 and MiXCR, TCRdb reprocessed the public reads and kept productive beta chains. Rows with a matching CDR3 protein are joined into one entry that keeps the most common DNA and genes. TCRdb, not the authors, supplied the V and J calls. This sample is represented by 55,000 to 75,000 distinct CDR3 sequences; around 30% of them were singletons. 35% to 45% of the sample is in the top ten clones.

This receptor was identified in a man between 18 and 29 years old who had mild COVID-19 (a few samples of this study predate the infection). The sample titles of this study are shuffled in the database, so cell type and time point are left out; the donor was told from shared clones. Sequenced sample: PBMCs or a T cell subset sorted from them (not recorded which). This sequence uses TRBV7-7 and TRBJ2-2, and TRBD1 may be the D gene, going by 6 matching bases. The nucleotide sequence is given as TGTGCCAGCACCCCATCAGTGGCAGGGGCGAACACCGGGGAGCTGTTTTTT. It translates as CASTPSVAGANTGELFF.